Shown below are 26 T cell receptor beta chains from a single sample sequenced in a study of blood T cell repertoires in COVID-19. The assay was immunoSEQ multiplex PCR, and TCRdb's table has in-frame clones only and misses some. Altogether some 260,000 clones are present, around 84% being singletons, with the ten largest covering approximately 4%. Sequencing input: PBMCs or T cells enriched from blood (not recorded which). The receptors here all came from a man aged 25 to 40 with acute COVID-19.

To note about this clone: At one boundary the junction diverges from the germline segment, which might be a read error. The chain couples TRBV5-1 to TRBJ2-2; D is perhaps TRBD2 (5 bases). This CDR3 has 15 amino acids. Germline loops: CDR1 SGHRS, CDR2 YFSETQ. Written as DNA, the CDR3 is TGTGCCAGCAGCTTGAACGGGGAGAACACCGGGGAGCTGTTTTTT. The encoded protein is CASSLNGENTGELFF.

Notes on this clone: A read error may produce the germline difference seen at one junction end. The chain employs TRBV5-1 and TRBJ1-1, with D possibly TRBD1 on 5 matching bases. This CDR3 has 19 residues. Germline V gives CDR1 SGHRS, CDR2 YFSETQ. CDR3 sequence (DNA): TGTGCCAGCAGCTTGTTGATGGCGGCAGGGCTTGCCCTGAACACTGAAGCTTTCTTT. Translation gives CASSLLMAAGLALNTEAFF. The complete variable domain, with remaining parts taken from reference TRBV5-1 and TRBJ1-1, reads KAGVTQTPRYLIKTRGQQVTLSCSPISGHRSVSWYQQTPGQGLQFLFEYFSETQRNKGNFPGRFSGRQFSNSRSEMNVSTLELGDSALYLCASSLLMAAGLALNTEAFFGQGTRLTVV.

The genes are TRBV12-5 and TRBJ1-5, with a weak D call TRBD1 (5 bases). V lost 1 base, J lost 8 bases, and 21 bases lay in between. The V gene's germline CDR1 is LGHNT and CDR2 FRNRAP. The length of the CDR3 is 17 residues. The DNA of the CDR3 is TGTGCTAGTGGTTTGGACCCCTACTCATTGGGGGGGGAGCCCCAGCATTTT. Translating gives CASGLDPYSLGGEPQHF.

This clone was recorded once. The V call is TRBV2, the J call TRBJ2-1; 11 bases fit TRBD2. Trimming at V came to 2 bases and at J to 14 bases, leaving 5 bases not matched to a gene. In germline, CDR1 is SNHLY, CDR2 FYNNEI. CDR3 length: 13 residues. CDR3 sequence: CASSESLAGGEFF. As DNA, the CDR3 is TGTGCCAGCAGTGAAAGCCTAGCGGGGGGTGAGTTCTTC.

CDR3 bases: TGTGCCAGCAGTTACTCGACAGGGAGCAATCAGCCCCAGCATTTT. Its protein is CASSYSTGSNQPQHF. The rearrangement joins TRBV6-5 to TRBJ1-5; 7 nucleotides match TRBD1. The CDR3 runs to 15 residues. Germline values: CDR1 MNHEY, CDR2 SVGAGI. V shed 0 bases, J shed 1 base, and the junction held 0 bases outside the gene matches.

This sequence joins TRBV6-5 and TRBJ2-2; tentatively, D is TRBD1 (5 bases). Germline lookup yields CDR1 MNHEY and CDR2 SVGAGI. Trimming left V 5 bases short and J 0 bases short, with 10 bases between. The CDR3 runs 15 residues. The DNA of the CDR3 is TGTGCCAGCAGTCACGACAGCGCGAACACCGGGGAGCTGTTTTTT. Translated, it gives CASSHDSANTGELFF.

V gene TRBV30 combines with J gene TRBJ1-4; D might be TRBD1 (6 bases). CDR1 and CDR2 (germline): GTSNPN, SVGIG (reference sequence). V was shortened by 0 bases and J by 8 bases, with 10 bases between the two germline ends. The CDR3 runs to 13 residues. The CDR3: CAWSVQGSEKLFF. DNA of the CDR3: TGTGCCTGGAGTGTACAGGGAAGCGAAAAACTGTTTTTT.

The chain links TRBV30 to TRBJ2-1, with TRBD2 matching over 10 bases. This CDR3 is 15 amino acids long. V shed 3 bases, J shed 6 bases, and the junction held 8 bases outside the gene matches. Germline-derived CDR1 and CDR2 are GTSNPN and SVGIG (reference sequence). CDR3 sequence reads: CAWSTWTSGSNEQFF. The CDR3 nucleotides read TGTGCCTGGAGCACCTGGACTAGCGGCTCCAATGAGCAGTTCTTC.

The chain is built from TRBV23-1 and TRBJ1-1; 7 bases are shared with TRBD1. TRBV23-1 qualifies as an ORF whose function is uncertain. Unmatched junction bases numbered 16, after V lost 0 bases and J lost 0 bases. This CDR3 contains 20 residues. The CDR3, as DNA: TGCGCCAGCAGTCAATCTAAGGGACAGCACAGAGGTGGGATGAACACTGAAGCTTTCTTT. Translating gives CASSQSKGQHRGGMNTEAFF.

The V gene is TRBV11-2, the J gene TRBJ1-6; D not resolved. Germline V gene data show CDR1 as SGHAT and CDR2 as FQNNGV. V was shortened by 5 bases and J by 0 bases, with 11 bases between the two germline ends. The CDR3 is 16 amino acids. The CDR3 DNA reads as TGTGCCAGCAGCGCACAGCTACCCTCCTATAATTCACCCCTCCACTTT. Its translation is CASSAQLPSYNSPLHF.

The rearrangement links TRBV30 to TRBJ1-6, with D perhaps matching TRBD1 (6 bases). Germline CDR1 is GTSNPN and CDR2 is SVGIG (reference sequence). Trimming cost V 4 bases and J 5 bases, with 9 bases left between them. The CDR3 runs 13 residues. CDR3 sequence: CAWTTGNNSPLHF. CDR3 bases: TGTGCCTGGACAACAGGGAATAATTCACCCCTCCACTTT.

The V and J genes are TRBV7-2 and TRBJ2-5, with D possibly being TRBD1 (5 bases). V was shortened by 1 base and J by 4 bases, with 19 bases between the two germline ends. CDR3 length equals 17 residues. The V gene's germline CDR1 is SGHTA and CDR2 FQGNSA. The CDR3 DNA reads as TGTGCCAGCAGCTTAGAATTTGGGGCGACTCCGGGAGAGACCCAGTACTTC. Translating it yields CASSLEFGATPGETQYF.

CDR3 coding DNA: TGCGCCAGCAGCCAAGATCCCTCCCCGGTAGCTGGAAACACCATATATTTT. Its translation is CASSQDPSPVAGNTIYF. This chain joins TRBV4-1 and TRBJ1-3; D is unclear. CDR1 and CDR2 from the germline V gene are MGHRA and YSYEKL. Trimming shortened V by 0 bases and J by 2 bases, and 14 bases separated the two germline ends. The CDR3 is 17 residues long.

This clone was picked up one time. The chain has TRBV4-1 and TRBJ1-1; D is undetermined. V was clipped by 2 bases and J by 6 bases, with 16 bases between them. Germline V gives CDR1 MGHRA, CDR2 YSYEKL. This CDR3 has 15 amino acids. The CDR3 loop reads CASSQPSGSEAEAFF. CDR3 coding DNA: TGCGCCAGCAGCCAACCATCGGGGTCGGAGGCTGAAGCTTTCTTT.

This chain connects TRBV4-2 to TRBJ2-3; 11 bases line up with TRBD2. CDR1 and CDR2 (germline): LGHNA, YNFKEQ. The CDR3 is 15 residues long. The V and J ends lost 6 bases and 2 bases, in that order; junction bases with no gene match: 4. CDR3 DNA sequence: TGTGCCAGCAGACAACTAGCGGGGGACACAGATACGCAGTATTTT. Its protein is CASRQLAGDTDTQYF.

This chain connects TRBV11-3 to TRBJ1-1; D unresolved. Germline CDR1 reads SGHNT; CDR2 reads YENEEA. V was pared by 2 bases and J by 1 base, with 8 bases between. The CDR3 contains 14 residues. The CDR3 is CASSLLAGNTEAFF. The CDR3 coding sequence is TGTGCCAGCAGCTTATTGGCGGGGAACACTGAAGCTTTCTTT.

The chain links TRBV24-1 to TRBJ2-3; 9 bases line up with TRBD2. This CDR3 has 15 residues. The J segment lost 2 bases and the V segment lost 6 bases, leaving 5 bases of the junction unmatched. CDR1 and CDR2 from the germline V gene are KGHDR and SFDVKD. The CDR3 loop is CATSSTSGTTDTQYF. In nucleotides, the CDR3 is TGTGCCACCAGTTCGACTAGCGGAACCACAGATACGCAGTATTTT.

The chain employs TRBV11-2 and TRBJ2-6; 12 positions agree with TRBD1. The V gene end was trimmed by 1 base and the J gene end by 12 bases; junction bases not matched to a gene: 13. The CDR3 is 18 amino acids. Germline CDR1 reads SGHAT; CDR2 reads FQNNGV. CDR3 region: CASSLGSGTGGFSSVLTF. For the CDR3, the DNA is TGTGCCAGCAGCTTAGGGTCCGGGACAGGGGGCTTTTCGAGCGTCCTGACTTTC.

This rearrangement joins TRBV15 to TRBJ1-5; D is undetermined. Germline lookup yields CDR1 LNHNV and CDR2 YYDKDF (reference sequence). V shed 5 bases and J shed 4 bases, with 15 bases lying between them. The CDR3 is 15 amino acids. The CDR3 DNA follows: TGTGCCACCAGCTGGAAGCGGACTGGGAATCAGCCCCAGCATTTT. It specifies CATSWKRTGNQPQHF.

The chain employs TRBV29-1 and TRBJ2-3; a possible D gene is TRBD1 (5 bases). CDR3 size: 14 residues. Germline CDR1 SQVTM, CDR2 ANQGSEA. V lost 5 bases, J lost 3 bases, and 15 bases lay in between. The CDR3 is CSVSGKKFTDTQYF. The CDR3 DNA follows: TGCAGCGTTTCAGGGAAAAAGTTTACAGATACGCAGTATTTT.

Only a few counts were recorded for this clone. V is TRBV28 and J is TRBJ2-2, with D possibly TRBD2 on 6 matching bases. V lost 5 bases and J 4 bases, leaving 17 bases between the germline ends. Looked up from germline, CDR1 is MDHEN and CDR2 is SYDVKM. The length of the CDR3 is 16 residues. The CDR3 DNA reads TGTGCCAGCAGTACGGGACTGTCTAGGGTCACCGGGGAGCTGTTTTTT. Protein sequence: CASSTGLSRVTGELFF.

This rearrangement joins TRBV19 to TRBJ1-3, with unresolved D. Germline values: CDR1 LNHDA, CDR2 SQIVND (reference sequence). There are 16 residues in the CDR3. V dropped 5 bases and J dropped 2 bases, with 16 bases sitting between them. The CDR3 DNA sequence: TGTGCCAGTAGTCTTCCTGGGCGACAAGCTGGAAACACCATATATTTT. Encoded protein: CASSLPGRQAGNTIYF.

The chain recombines TRBV4-1 with TRBJ1-5; tentatively, D is TRBD1 (5 bases). This CDR3 is built from 16 residues. V dropped 1 base and J dropped 7 bases, with 17 bases sitting between them. From germline, CDR1 is MGHRA and CDR2 YSYEKL. The CDR3 sequence: CASSQVEGAQEQPQHF. The CDR3 DNA is TGCGCCAGCAGCCAAGTCGAAGGGGCCCAGGAACAGCCCCAGCATTTT.

V and J are TRBV28 and TRBJ1-3, with 7 bases identical to TRBD1. Germline V CDR1 and CDR2: MDHEN, SYDVKM. With V trimmed by 3 bases and J by 2 bases, 4 bases remained unmatched. The CDR3 length is 15 residues. Written as DNA, the CDR3 is TGTGCCAGCAGTTTTTCAGGGGGAGCTGGAAACACCATATATTTT. Amino acid sequence: CASSFSGGAGNTIYF.

This sequence joins TRBV7-9 and TRBJ2-7; D is possibly TRBD2 (7 bases). This CDR3 spans 14 amino acids. Germline V lookup: CDR1 SEHNR, CDR2 FQNEAQ (reference sequence). Trimming pared 3 bases from V and 6 bases from J, leaving 15 bases between. CDR3 nucleotides: TGTGCCAGCAGCTTTGGGGGGGCTTTCGGCGAGCAGTACGTC. This codes for CASSFGGAFGEQYV.

A few counts support this clone. CDR3 sequence (DNA): TGTGCCACCGCGGACAGATATAGCAATCAGCCCCAGCATTTT. It is translated as CATADRYSNQPQHF. J is TRBJ1-5 and V is TRBV27, with D possibly TRBD1 on 6 matching bases. V lost 10 bases and J lost 0, with 13 bases in between. The germline gives CDR1 MNHEY, CDR2 SMNVEV (reference sequence). The CDR3 covers 14 residues.